This T cell receptor beta chain was identified in a study of early T cells in non-severe SARS-CoV-2 infection. Study-level points and caveats: Comparison of clonotypes with VDJdb favored anti-spike CD8 responses while missing private and CD4 specificities.

With V trimmed by 0 bases and J by 5 bases, 5 bases remained unmatched. In germline, CDR1 is MGHRA, CDR2 YSYEKL. This CDR3 region has 16 residues. Tagging with unique molecular identifiers was applied to individual cDNA molecules. Each CDR3 protein is one row after TCRdb ran MiXCR on the 5' RACE reads. This sample has around 57,000 distinct CDR3 sequences, with about 12% found just once. There are many counts of this clonotype. Its antigen is undetermined. The receptor's source is an adult who was a healthcare worker with PCR-confirmed SARS-CoV-2 infection or an uninfected control (not recorded which). The genes are TRBV4-1 and TRBJ2-3; 10 bases match TRBD2. The sequencing input was whole blood. The CDR3 loop is CASSQEASGSGDTQYF. CDR3 coding DNA: TGCGCCAGCAGCCAAGAGGCTAGCGGGAGTGGAGATACGCAGTATTTT.